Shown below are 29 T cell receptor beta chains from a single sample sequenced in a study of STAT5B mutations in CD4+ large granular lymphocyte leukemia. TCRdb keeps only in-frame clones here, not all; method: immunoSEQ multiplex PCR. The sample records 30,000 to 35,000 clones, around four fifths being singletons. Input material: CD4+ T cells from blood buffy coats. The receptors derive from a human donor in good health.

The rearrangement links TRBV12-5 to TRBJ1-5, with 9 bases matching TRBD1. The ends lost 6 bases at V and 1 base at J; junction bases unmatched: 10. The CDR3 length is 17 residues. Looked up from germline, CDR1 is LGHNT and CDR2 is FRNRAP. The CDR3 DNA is TGTGCTAGTGGAATGGGACAGGGTTTCCCCAGCAATCAGCCCCAGCATTTT. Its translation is CASGMGQGFPSNQPQHF.

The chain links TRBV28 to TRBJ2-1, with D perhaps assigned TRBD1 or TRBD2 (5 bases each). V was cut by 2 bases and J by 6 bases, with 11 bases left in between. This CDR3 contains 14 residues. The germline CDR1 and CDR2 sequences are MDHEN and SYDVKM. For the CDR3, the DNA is TGTGCCAGCAGTTTACTGGGACGGAGCAATGAGCAGTTCTTC. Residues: CASSLLGRSNEQFF.

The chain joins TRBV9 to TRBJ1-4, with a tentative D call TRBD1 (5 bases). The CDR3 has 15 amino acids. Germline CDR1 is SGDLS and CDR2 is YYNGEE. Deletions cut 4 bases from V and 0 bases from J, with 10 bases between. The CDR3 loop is CASSRRGTTNEKLFF. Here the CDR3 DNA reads TGTGCCAGCAGCCGCCGGGGCACAACTAATGAAAAACTGTTTTTT.

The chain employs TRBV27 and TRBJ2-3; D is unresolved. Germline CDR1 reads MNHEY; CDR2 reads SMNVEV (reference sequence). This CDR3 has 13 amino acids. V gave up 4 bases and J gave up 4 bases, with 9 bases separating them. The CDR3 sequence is CASSSDASDTQYF. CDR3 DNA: TGTGCCAGCAGTTCGGATGCTTCAGATACGCAGTATTTT.

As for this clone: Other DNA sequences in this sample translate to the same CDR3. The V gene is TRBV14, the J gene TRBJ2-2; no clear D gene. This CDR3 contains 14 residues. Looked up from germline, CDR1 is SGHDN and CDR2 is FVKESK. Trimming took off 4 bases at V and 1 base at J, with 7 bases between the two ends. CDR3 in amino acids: CASSPDWNTGELFF. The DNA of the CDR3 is TGTGCCAGCAGCCCCGACTGGAACACCGGGGAGCTGTTTTTT.

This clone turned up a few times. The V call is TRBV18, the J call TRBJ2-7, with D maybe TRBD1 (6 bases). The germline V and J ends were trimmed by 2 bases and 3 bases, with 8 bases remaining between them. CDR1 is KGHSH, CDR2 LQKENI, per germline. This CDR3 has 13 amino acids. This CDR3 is CASSPKQGYEQYF. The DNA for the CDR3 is TGTGCCAGCTCACCAAAACAGGGCTACGAGCAGTACTTC.

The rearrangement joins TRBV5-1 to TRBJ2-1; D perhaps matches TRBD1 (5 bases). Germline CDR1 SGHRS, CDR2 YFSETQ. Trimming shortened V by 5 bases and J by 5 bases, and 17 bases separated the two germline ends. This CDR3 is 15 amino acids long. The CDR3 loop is CASRSQGELNNEQFF. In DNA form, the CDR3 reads TGCGCCAGCAGGAGCCAGGGCGAGTTAAACAATGAGCAGTTCTTC. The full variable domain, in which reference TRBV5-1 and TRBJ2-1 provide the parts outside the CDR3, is KAGVTQTPRYLIKTRGQQVTLSCSPISGHRSVSWYQQTPGQGLQFLFEYFSETQRNKGNFPGRFSGRQFSNSRSEMNVSTLELGDSALYLCASRSQGELNNEQFFGPGTRLTVL.

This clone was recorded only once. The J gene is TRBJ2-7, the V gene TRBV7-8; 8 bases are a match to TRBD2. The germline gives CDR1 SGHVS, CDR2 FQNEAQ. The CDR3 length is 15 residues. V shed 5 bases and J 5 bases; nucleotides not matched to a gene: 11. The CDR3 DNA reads TGTGCCAGCAGCCTTAAAAGCGGGAGATACAACGAGCAGTACTTC. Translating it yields CASSLKSGRYNEQYF.

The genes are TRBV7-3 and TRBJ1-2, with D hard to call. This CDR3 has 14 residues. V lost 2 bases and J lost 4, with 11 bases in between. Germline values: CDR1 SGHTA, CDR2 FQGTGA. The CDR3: CASSLSAGPYGYTF. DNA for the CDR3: TGTGCCAGCAGCTTATCTGCCGGCCCCTATGGCTACACCTTC.

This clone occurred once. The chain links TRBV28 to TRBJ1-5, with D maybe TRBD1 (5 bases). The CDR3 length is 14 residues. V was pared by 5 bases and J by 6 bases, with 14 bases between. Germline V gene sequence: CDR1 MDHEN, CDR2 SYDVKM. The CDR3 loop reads CASSQHGGVQPQHF. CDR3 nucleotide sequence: TGTGCCAGCAGTCAACACGGGGGGGTTCAGCCCCAGCATTTT.

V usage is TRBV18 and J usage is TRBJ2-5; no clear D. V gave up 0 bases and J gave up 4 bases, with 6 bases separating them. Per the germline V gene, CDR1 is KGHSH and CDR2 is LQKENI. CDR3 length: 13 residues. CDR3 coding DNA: TGTGCCAGCTCACCACCGACCCTAGAGACCCAGTACTTC. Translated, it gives CASSPPTLETQYF.

The CDR3 DNA is TGTGCCAGCACCCCATCGGTGGAGACCCAGTACTTC. This codes for CASTPSVETQYF. V is TRBV28 and J is TRBJ2-5; D is unresolved. The V gene lost 7 bases and the J gene lost 5 bases, with 11 bases spanning the gap. In germline, CDR1 is MDHEN, CDR2 SYDVKM. CDR3 length: 12 residues.

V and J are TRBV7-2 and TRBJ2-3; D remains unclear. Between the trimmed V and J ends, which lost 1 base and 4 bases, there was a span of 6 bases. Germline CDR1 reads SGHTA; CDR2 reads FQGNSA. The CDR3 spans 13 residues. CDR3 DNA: TGTGCCAGCAGCTTAGGGGTCGCAGATACGCAGTATTTT. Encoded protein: CASSLGVADTQYF.

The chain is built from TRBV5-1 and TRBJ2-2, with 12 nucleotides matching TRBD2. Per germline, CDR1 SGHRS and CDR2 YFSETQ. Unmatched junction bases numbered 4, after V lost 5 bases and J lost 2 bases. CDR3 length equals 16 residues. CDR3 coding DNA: TGCGCCAGCAGTTGGGGACTAGCGGGTAACACCGGGGAGCTGTTTTTT. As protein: CASSWGLAGNTGELFF.

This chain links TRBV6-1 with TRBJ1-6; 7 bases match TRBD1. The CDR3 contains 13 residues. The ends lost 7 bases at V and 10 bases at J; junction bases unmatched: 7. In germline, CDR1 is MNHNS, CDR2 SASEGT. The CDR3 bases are TGTGCCAGCATTTTGACAGGGAACTCACCCCTCCACTTT. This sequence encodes CASILTGNSPLHF.

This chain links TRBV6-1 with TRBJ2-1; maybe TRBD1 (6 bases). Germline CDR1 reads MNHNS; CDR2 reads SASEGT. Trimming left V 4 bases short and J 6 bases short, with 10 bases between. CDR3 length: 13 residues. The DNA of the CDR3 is TGTGCCAGCAGTGCCGACAGGCCCAATGAGCAGTTCTTC. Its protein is CASSADRPNEQFF.

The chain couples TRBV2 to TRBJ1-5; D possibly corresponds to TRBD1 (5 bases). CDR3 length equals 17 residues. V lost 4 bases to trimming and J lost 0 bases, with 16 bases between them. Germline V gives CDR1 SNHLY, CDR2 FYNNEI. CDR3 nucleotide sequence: TGTGCCAGCAGTGCCGACAGTCCACTAAATAGCAATCAGCCCCAGCATTTT. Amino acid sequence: CASSADSPLNSNQPQHF.

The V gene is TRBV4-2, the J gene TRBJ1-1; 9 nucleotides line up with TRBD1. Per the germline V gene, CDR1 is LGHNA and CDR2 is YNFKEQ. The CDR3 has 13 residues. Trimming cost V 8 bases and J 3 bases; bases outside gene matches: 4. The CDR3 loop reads CASGYRGHTEAFF. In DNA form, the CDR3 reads TGTGCCAGCGGTTACAGGGGGCACACTGAAGCTTTCTTT.

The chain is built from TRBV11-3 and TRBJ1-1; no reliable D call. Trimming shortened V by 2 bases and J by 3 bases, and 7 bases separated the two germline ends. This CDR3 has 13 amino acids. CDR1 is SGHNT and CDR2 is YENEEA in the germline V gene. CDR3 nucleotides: TGTGCCAGCAGCTTAACGAGGTACACTGAAGCTTTCTTT. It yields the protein CASSLTRYTEAFF.

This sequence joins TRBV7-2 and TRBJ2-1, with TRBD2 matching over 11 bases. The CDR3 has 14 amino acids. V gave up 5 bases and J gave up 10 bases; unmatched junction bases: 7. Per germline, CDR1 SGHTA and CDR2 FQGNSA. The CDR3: CASSPQGLAEEQFF. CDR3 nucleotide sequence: TGTGCCAGCAGCCCACAGGGACTAGCGGAGGAGCAGTTCTTC. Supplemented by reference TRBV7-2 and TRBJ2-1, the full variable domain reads GAGVSQSPSNKVTEKGKDVELRCDPISGHTALYWYRQSLGQGLEFLIYFQGNSAPDKSGLPSDRFSAERTGGSVSTLTIQRTQQEDSAVYLCASSPQGLAEEQFFGPGTRLTVL.

The CDR3 reads CASRGARSSYNEQFF. Written as DNA, the CDR3 is TGTGCCAGCAGAGGGGCGCGGAGCTCCTACAATGAGCAGTTCTTC. The gene calls are TRBV28 and TRBJ2-1; TRBD1 might be the D (5 bases). This CDR3 is built from 15 residues. V shed 6 bases and J shed 0 bases, with 12 bases lying between them. Looked up from germline, CDR1 is MDHEN and CDR2 is SYDVKM.

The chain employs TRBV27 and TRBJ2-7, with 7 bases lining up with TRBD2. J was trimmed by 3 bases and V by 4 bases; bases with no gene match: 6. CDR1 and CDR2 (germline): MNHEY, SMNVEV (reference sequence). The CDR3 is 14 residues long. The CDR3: CASSYRDYNYEQYF. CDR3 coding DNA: TGTGCCAGCAGTTATAGGGACTACAACTACGAGCAGTACTTC.

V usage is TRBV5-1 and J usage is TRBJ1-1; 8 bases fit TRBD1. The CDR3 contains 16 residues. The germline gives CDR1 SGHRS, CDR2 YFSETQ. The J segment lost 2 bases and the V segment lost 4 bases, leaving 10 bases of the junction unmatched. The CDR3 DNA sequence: TGCGCCAGCAGCGCCCGGACAGGGAGGGGTAACACTGAAGCTTTCTTT. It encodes CASSARTGRGNTEAFF.

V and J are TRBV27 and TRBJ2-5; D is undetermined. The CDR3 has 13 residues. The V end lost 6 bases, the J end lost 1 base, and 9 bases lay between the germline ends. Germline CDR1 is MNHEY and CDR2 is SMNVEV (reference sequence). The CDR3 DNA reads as TGTGCCAGCAGATTCCGGATCCAAGAGACCCAGTACTTC. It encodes CASRFRIQETQYF.

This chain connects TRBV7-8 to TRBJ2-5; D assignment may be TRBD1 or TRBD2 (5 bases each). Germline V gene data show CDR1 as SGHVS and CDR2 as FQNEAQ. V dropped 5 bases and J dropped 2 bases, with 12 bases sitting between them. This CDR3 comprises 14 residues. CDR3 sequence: CASSRRGPQETQYF. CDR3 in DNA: TGTGCCAGCAGCCGCCGGGGCCCACAAGAGACCCAGTACTTC. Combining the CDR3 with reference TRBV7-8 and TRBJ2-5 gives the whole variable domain GAGVSQSPRYKVAKRGQDVALRCDPISGHVSLFWYQQALGQGPEFLTYFQNEAQLDKSGLPSDRFFAERPEGSVSTLKIQRTQQEDSAVYLCASSRRGPQETQYFGPGTRLLVL.

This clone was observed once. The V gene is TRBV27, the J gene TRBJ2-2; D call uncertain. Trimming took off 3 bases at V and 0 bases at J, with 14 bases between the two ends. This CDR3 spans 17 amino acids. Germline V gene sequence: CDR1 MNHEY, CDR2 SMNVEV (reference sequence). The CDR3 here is CASSFGGSSSNTGELFF. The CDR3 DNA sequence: TGTGCCAGCAGTTTCGGCGGATCATCCTCGAACACCGGGGAGCTGTTTTTT.

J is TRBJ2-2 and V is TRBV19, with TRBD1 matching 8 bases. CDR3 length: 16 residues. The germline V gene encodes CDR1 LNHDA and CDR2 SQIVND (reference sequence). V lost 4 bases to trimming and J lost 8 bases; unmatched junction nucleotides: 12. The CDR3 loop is CASSTRDRIPTGELFF. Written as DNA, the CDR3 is TGTGCCAGTAGTACCCGGGACAGGATACCAACGGGGGAGCTGTTTTTT.

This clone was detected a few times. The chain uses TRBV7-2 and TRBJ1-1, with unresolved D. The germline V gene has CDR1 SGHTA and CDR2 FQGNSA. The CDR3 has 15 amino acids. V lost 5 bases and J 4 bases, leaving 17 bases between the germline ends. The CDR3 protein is CASSIRGTLGTEAFF. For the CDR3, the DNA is TGTGCCAGCAGCATCCGGGGAACCCTGGGCACTGAAGCTTTCTTT.

CDR3 in DNA: TGCGCCAGCAGCCAAGTCCTAGCGGGAGTTTCTACCGGGGAGCTGTTTTTT. Protein: CASSQVLAGVSTGELFF. The rearrangement links TRBV4-1 to TRBJ2-2; 10 positions match TRBD2. CDR3 length equals 17 residues. Germline CDR1 MGHRA, CDR2 YSYEKL. Germline trimming cut 1 base from V and 5 bases from J; bases unmatched to any gene: 7.